This passage covers 18 T cell receptor beta chains from one sample sequenced in a study of CD8+CD57+ T cells in acquired aplastic anemia. Profiles of TCR beta VDJ and CDR3 were generated from a genomic DNA template. TCRdb itself ran the reads through MiXCR, one entry per CDR3 protein. The sample has around 150,000 distinct CDR3 sequences, 45% to 55% seen once. Previously, flow cytometry had revealed CD8+CD57+ cell expansion in the patients chosen for sequencing. Sequencing was performed on sorted CD4+, CD8+, or CD8+CD57+ T cells (not recorded which) from PBMCs. These receptors were obtained from a human donor with aplastic anemia.

This clonotype was found many times. V usage is TRBV12-3 or TRBV12-4 and J usage is TRBJ1-5; D gene ambiguous. Trimming shortened V by 7 bases and J by 2 bases, and 15 bases separated the two germline ends. CDR3 length: 15 residues. CDR3 loop: CASIWVPLGNQPQHF. As DNA, the CDR3 is TGTGCCAGCATTTGGGTGCCTTTGGGCAATCAGCCCCAGCATTTT.

V and J are TRBV2 and TRBJ2-7; D may be TRBD2 (5 bases). CDR1 and CDR2 (germline): SNHLY, FYNNEI. The V end was cut by 7 bases, the J end by 0 bases, with 10 bases between. The CDR3 runs to 13 residues. CDR3 DNA sequence: TGTGCCAGCACCCGGGATAGCTCCTACGAGCAGTACTTC. This encodes CASTRDSSYEQYF.

The rearrangement joins TRBV7-2 to TRBJ2-5, with 7 bases aligning to TRBD2. The V segment lost 4 bases and the J segment 2 bases; nucleotides outside the gene matches: 10. Germline assignment: CDR1 SGHTA and CDR2 FQGNSA. CDR3 length: 16 residues. This CDR3 is CASSSRWDYSQETQYF. The DNA for the CDR3 is TGTGCCAGCAGCTCTCGGTGGGACTACTCACAAGAGACCCAGTACTTC.

The genes are TRBV11-2 and TRBJ2-1, with TRBD2 matching over 11 bases. Germline V CDR1 and CDR2: SGHAT, FQNNGV. The V gene end was trimmed by 5 bases and the J gene end by 9 bases; junction bases not matched to a gene: 9. The CDR3 spans 15 residues. The DNA for the CDR3 is TGTGCCAGCAGCCCAACTAGCGGGAGAGGCCGTGAGCAGTTCTTC. Its translation: CASSPTSGRGREQFF.

The chain is built from TRBV2 and TRBJ2-7; 7 positions agree with TRBD2. The ends lost 4 bases at V and 0 bases at J; junction bases unmatched: 9. The germline V gene has CDR1 SNHLY and CDR2 FYNNEI. The CDR3 sequence is 16 residues long. The CDR3 DNA is TGTGCCAGCAGTGGACGGGGGGAACTGTTCTCCTACGAGCAGTACTTC. Protein product: CASSGRGELFSYEQYF.

This rearrangement joins TRBV20-1 to TRBJ1-2; D gene ambiguous. V was clipped by 3 bases and J by 5 bases, with 7 bases between them. Germline CDR1 reads DFQATT; CDR2 reads SNEGSKA (reference sequence). This CDR3 has 11 residues. The CDR3 bases are TGCAGTGCTAGGACCGGGTATGGCTACACCTTC. Its protein is CSARTGYGYTF.

The chain couples TRBV10-3 to TRBJ1-2; TRBD1 might be the D (5 bases). The CDR3 spans 13 residues. Trimming cost V 6 bases and J 7 bases, with 15 bases left between them. From germline, CDR1 is ENHRY and CDR2 SYGVKD. CDR3 in amino acids: CAIRAGQGGGYTF. CDR3 DNA: TGTGCCATCAGGGCAGGGCAGGGAGGTGGCTACACCTTC.

The rearrangement joins TRBV19 to TRBJ1-4, with D uncertain. The CDR3 sequence is 14 residues long. V was cut by 3 bases and J by 7 bases, with 12 bases left in between. Germline CDR1 and CDR2: LNHDA and SQIVND (reference sequence). CDR3 bases: TGTGCCAGTAGTATGGGAGGGCGCGGTGAAAAACTGTTTTTT. It specifies CASSMGGRGEKLFF.

This chain links TRBV6-1 with TRBJ2-7; no reliable D call. Germline V gives CDR1 MNHNS, CDR2 SASEGT. Trimming removed 2 bases at V and 5 bases at J, with 13 bases between. The CDR3 is made up of 14 amino acids. Here the CDR3 DNA reads TGTGCCAGCAGTGAACAGGAGCCGCAACACGAGCAGTACTTC. This translates into CASSEQEPQHEQYF.

The V gene is TRBV11-2, the J gene TRBJ2-7; 9 bases line up with TRBD1. The germline V gene has CDR1 SGHAT and CDR2 FQNNGV. J gave up 7 bases and V 5 bases, and 15 bases lay outside the gene matches. The CDR3 is 16 residues long. Here the CDR3 reads CASSTSRDRVRGEQYF. Written as DNA, the CDR3 is TGTGCCAGCAGCACGAGCCGGGACAGGGTCCGTGGGGAGCAGTACTTC.

J is TRBJ1-1 and V is TRBV19; the D is unclear. V dropped 6 bases and J dropped 6 bases, with 17 bases sitting between them. Germline V lookup: CDR1 LNHDA, CDR2 SQIVND (reference sequence). The CDR3 covers 14 residues. CDR3 in amino acids: CASSPGRVQAEAFF. The CDR3 DNA reads TGTGCCAGTAGCCCTGGACGGGTACAAGCTGAAGCTTTCTTT.

As to this clonotype: A much larger clone is a single base away; this may be a read error. The V and J genes are TRBV10-3 and TRBJ1-5, with unresolved D. V lost 6 bases and J 6 bases, leaving 12 bases between the germline ends. Per germline, CDR1 ENHRY and CDR2 SYGVKD. CDR3 length equals 13 residues. CDR3 bases: TGTGCCATCAGAATGTCGCGGCCTCAGCCCCAGCATTTT. This sequence encodes CAIRMSRPQPQHF.

The chain has TRBV24-1 and TRBJ1-2; possibly TRBD1 for D (5 bases). With 4 bases removed from V and 6 bases from J, the gap between germline ends came to 17 bases. This CDR3 has 15 residues. Per the germline V gene, CDR1 is KGHDR and CDR2 is SFDVKD. In nucleotides, the CDR3 is TGTGCCACCAGTGAGGGGGGAGTACAGATCCATGGCTACACCTTC. It specifies CATSEGGVQIHGYTF.

The chain joins TRBV25-1 to TRBJ1-3; TRBD1 aligns across 7 bases. The CDR3 runs to 15 residues. J gave up 6 bases and V 7 bases, and 12 bases lay outside the gene matches. Per germline, CDR1 MGHDK and CDR2 SYGVNS. CDR3 DNA sequence: TGTGCCAGCAAACCTCCCGGGACAGCATTAAACACCATATATTTT. Protein product: CASKPPGTALNTIYF.

The chain is built from TRBV24-1 and TRBJ1-1; TRBD1 agrees at 10 bases. J lost 4 bases, V lost 5 bases, and 6 bases had no gene match. Germline V gene lookup returns CDR1 KGHDR and CDR2 SFDVKD. The CDR3 is made up of 15 amino acids. The DNA of the CDR3 is TGTGCCACCAGTGGGACGGGACAGGGGTCCACTGAAGCTTTCTTT. It codes for CATSGTGQGSTEAFF.

This clonotype was seen ten or more times. The genes are TRBV12-3 or TRBV12-4 and TRBJ1-1; the D gene is possibly TRBD1 (5 bases). Between the trimmed V and J ends, which lost 3 bases and 11 bases, there was a span of 13 bases. CDR3 length: 12 amino acids. CDR3 nucleotides: TGTGCCAGCAGTTTGGGGGGTTCCTCGGCTTTCTTT. This encodes CASSLGGSSAFF.

This clonotype has at least ten counts. V is TRBV11-3 and J is TRBJ1-1, with D maybe TRBD1 (6 bases). CDR1 is SGHNT and CDR2 is YENEEA in the germline V gene. The CDR3 loop spans 13 amino acids. V was cut by 5 bases and J by 4 bases, with 11 bases left in between. CDR3 nucleotide sequence: TGTGCCAGCAGCCCCACAGGGTTCACTGAAGCTTTCTTT. This encodes CASSPTGFTEAFF.

To note about this clonotype: The CDR3 end shows no conserved phenylalanine or tryptophan, and so a read error is likely. The DNA is left out, because the CDR3 cannot be placed on it with certainty; the CDR3 is given as TCRdb lists it. This CDR3 is CASSLGTS. The chain uses TRBV7-6 and TRBJ2-5; the table's D call TRBD2 went unverified against the DNA. Looked up from germline, CDR1 is SGHVS and CDR2 is FNYEAQ. The CDR3 region is 8 residues in length, termini included.